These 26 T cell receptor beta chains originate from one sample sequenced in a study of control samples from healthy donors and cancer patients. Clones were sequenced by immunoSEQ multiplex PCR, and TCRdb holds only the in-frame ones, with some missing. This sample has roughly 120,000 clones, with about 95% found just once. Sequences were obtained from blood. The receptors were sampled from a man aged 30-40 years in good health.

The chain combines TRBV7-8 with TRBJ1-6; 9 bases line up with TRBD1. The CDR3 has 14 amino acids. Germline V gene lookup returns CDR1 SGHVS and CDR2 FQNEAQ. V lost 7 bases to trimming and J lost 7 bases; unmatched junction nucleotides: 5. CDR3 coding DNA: TGTGCCAGCACCACCGGGACAGGGAATTCACCCCTCCACTTT. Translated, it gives CASTTGTGNSPLHF.

The CDR3 DNA reads TGCAGCGTCGCCCAGGTGCGGGGACCCACAGATACGCAGTATTTT. Amino acids: CSVAQVRGPTDTQYF. The chain links TRBV29-1 to TRBJ2-3, with a possible D match to TRBD2 (6 bases). The V end was cut by 6 bases, the J end by 2 bases, with 18 bases between. The CDR3 runs 15 residues. CDR1 and CDR2 (germline): SQVTM, ANQGSEA.

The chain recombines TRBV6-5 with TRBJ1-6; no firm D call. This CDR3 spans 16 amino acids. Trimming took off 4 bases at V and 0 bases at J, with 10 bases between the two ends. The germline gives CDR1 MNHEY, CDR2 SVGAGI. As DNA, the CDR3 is TGTGCCAGCAGTTTCGAAAGCTACTCCTATAATTCACCCCTCCACTTT. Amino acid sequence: CASSFESYSYNSPLHF.

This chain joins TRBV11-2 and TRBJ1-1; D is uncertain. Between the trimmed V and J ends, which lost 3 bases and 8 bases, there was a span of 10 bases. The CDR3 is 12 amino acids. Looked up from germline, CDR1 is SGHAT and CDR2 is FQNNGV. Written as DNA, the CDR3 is TGTGCCAGCAGCTTCGGAGTCAGGGAAGCTTTCTTT. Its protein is CASSFGVREAFF.

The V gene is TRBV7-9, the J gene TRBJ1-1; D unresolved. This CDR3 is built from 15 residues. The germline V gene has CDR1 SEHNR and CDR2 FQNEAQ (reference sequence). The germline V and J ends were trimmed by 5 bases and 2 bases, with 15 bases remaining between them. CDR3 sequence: CASSPVRAANTEAFF. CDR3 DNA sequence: TGTGCCAGCAGCCCCGTCCGGGCGGCAAACACTGAAGCTTTCTTT.

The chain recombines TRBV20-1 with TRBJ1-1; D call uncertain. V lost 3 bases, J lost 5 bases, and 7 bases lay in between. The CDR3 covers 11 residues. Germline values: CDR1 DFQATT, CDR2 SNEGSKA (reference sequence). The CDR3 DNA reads TGCAGTGCTAGCCGGGTTACTGAAGCTTTCTTT. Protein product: CSASRVTEAFF.

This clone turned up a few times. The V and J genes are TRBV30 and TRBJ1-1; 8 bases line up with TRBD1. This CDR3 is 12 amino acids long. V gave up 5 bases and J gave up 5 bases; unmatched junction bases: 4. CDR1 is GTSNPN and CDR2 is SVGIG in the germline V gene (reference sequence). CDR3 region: CAWSDRVTEAFF. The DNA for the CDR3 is TGTGCCTGGTCGGACAGGGTAACTGAAGCTTTCTTT.

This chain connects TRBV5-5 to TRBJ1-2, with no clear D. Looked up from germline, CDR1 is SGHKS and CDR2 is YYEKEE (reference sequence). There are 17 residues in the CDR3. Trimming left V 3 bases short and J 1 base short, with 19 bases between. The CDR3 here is CASSYTTSKVINYGYTF. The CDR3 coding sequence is TGTGCCAGCAGCTACACGACGTCGAAAGTCATTAACTATGGCTACACCTTC. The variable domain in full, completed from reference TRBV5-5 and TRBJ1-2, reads DAGVTQSPTHLIKTRGQQVTLRCSPISGHKSVSWYQQVLGQGPQFIFQYYEKEERGRGNFPDRFSARQFPNYSSELNVNALLLGDSALYLCASSYTTSKVINYGYTFGSGTRLTVV.

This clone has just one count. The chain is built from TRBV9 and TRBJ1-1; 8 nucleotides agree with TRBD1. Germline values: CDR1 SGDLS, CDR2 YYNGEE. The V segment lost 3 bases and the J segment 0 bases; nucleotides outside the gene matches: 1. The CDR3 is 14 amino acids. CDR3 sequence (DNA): TGTGCCAGCAGCGGGGGACAGGTGAACACTGAAGCTTTCTTT. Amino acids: CASSGGQVNTEAFF.

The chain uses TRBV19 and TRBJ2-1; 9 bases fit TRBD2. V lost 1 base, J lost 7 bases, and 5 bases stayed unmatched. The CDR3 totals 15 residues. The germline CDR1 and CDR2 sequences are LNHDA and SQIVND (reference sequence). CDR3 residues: CASSIGAGGRNEQFF. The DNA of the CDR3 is TGTGCCAGTAGTATAGGAGCGGGGGGCCGGAATGAGCAGTTCTTC.

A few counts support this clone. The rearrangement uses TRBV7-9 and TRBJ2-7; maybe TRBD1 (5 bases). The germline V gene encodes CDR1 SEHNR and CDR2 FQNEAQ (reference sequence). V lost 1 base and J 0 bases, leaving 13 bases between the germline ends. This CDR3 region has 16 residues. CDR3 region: CASSLGPTEISYEQYF. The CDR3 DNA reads TGTGCCAGCAGCTTAGGACCGACAGAGATCTCCTACGAGCAGTACTTC.

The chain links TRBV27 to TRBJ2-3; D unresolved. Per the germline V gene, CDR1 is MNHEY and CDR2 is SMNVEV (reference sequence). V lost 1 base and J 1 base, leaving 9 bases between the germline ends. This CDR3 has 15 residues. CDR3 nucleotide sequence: TGTGCCAGCAGTTTATACCCCATGGGCACAGATACGCAGTATTTT. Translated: CASSLYPMGTDTQYF.

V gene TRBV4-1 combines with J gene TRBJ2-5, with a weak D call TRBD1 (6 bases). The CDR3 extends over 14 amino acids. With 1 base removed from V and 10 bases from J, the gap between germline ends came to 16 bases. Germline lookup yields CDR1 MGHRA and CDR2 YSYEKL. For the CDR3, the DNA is TGCGCCAGCAGCCAAGGGACAGCGGCGGATGACCAGTACTTC. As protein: CASSQGTAADDQYF.

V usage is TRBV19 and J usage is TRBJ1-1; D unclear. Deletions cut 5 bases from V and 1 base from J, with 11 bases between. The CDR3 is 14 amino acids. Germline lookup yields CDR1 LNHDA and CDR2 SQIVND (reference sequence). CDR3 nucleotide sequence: TGTGCCAGTAGTCCGCGGACGGGGAACACTGAAGCTTTCTTT. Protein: CASSPRTGNTEAFF.

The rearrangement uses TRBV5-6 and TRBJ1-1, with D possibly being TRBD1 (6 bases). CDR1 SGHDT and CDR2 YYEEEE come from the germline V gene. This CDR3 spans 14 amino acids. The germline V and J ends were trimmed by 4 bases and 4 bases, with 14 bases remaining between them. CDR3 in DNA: TGTGCCAGCAGCCCGACCGGACAGAGCACTGAAGCTTTCTTT. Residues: CASSPTGQSTEAFF.

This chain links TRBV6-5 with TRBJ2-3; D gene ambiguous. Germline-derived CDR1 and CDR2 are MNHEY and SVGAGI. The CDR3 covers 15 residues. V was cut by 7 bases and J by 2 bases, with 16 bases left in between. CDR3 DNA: TGTGCCAGCACCTCCGGCCGACCTTACACAGATACGCAGTATTTT. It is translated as CASTSGRPYTDTQYF.

CDR3 residues: CASSVGISSYEQYF. DNA of the CDR3: TGTGCCAGCAGCGTAGGGATTAGCTCCTACGAGCAGTACTTC. This chain links TRBV9 with TRBJ2-7; D is unclear. CDR3 size: 14 residues. CDR1 is SGDLS, CDR2 YYNGEE, per germline. Trimming removed 0 bases from V and 0 bases from J, with 7 bases in between. The entire variable domain, with the rest obtained from reference TRBV9 and TRBJ2-7, is as follows: DSGVTQTPKHLITATGQRVTLRCSPRSGDLSVYWYQQSLDQGLQFLIQYYNGEERAKGNILERFSAQQFPDLHSELNLSSLELGDSALYFCASSVGISSYEQYFGPGTRLTVT.

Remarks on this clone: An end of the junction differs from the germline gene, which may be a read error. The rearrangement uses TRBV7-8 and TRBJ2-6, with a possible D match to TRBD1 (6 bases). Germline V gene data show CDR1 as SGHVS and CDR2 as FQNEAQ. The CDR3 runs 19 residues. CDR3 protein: CASTLPTRTVGFGANVLTF. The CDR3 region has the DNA TGTGCCAGCACCTTACCCACCAGGACAGTGGGATTTGGGGCCAACGTCCTGACTTTC.

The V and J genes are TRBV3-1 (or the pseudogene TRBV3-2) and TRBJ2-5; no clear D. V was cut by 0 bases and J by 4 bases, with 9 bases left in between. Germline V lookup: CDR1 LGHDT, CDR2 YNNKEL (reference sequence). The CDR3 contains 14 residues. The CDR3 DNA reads TGTGCCAGCAGCCAAGATCCCGCCGGAGAGACCCAGTACTTC. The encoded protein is CASSQDPAGETQYF.

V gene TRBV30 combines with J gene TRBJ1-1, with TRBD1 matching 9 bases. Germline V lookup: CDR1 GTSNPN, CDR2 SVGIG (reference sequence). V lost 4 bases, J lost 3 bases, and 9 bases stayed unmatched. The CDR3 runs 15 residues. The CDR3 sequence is CAWNLLTGGDTEAFF. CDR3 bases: TGTGCCTGGAACCTATTGACAGGGGGAGACACTGAAGCTTTCTTT.

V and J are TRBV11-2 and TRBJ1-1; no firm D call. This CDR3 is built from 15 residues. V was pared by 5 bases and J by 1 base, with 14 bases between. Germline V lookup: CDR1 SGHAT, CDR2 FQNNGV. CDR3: CASSRGRGQNTEAFF. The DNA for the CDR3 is TGTGCCAGCAGCCGCGGACGCGGGCAGAACACTGAAGCTTTCTTT.

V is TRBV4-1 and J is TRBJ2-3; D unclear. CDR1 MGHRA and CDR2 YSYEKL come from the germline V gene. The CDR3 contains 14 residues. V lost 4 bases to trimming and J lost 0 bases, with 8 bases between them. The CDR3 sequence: CASSLGPSTDTQYF. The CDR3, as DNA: TGCGCCAGCAGCCTCGGACCTAGCACAGATACGCAGTATTTT.

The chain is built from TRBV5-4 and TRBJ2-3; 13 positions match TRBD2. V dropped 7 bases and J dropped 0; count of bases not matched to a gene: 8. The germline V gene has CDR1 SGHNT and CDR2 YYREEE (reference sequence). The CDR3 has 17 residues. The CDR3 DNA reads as TGTGCCAGCGTTCGACTAGCGGGGGGACTTAGCACAGATACGCAGTATTTT. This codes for CASVRLAGGLSTDTQYF.

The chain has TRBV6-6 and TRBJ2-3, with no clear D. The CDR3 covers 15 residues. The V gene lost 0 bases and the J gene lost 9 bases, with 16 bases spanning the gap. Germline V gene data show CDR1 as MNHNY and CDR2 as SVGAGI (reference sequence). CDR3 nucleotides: TGTGCCAGCAGTTACTCTACAGCTACCACCGGAACGCAGTATTTT. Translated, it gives CASSYSTATTGTQYF.

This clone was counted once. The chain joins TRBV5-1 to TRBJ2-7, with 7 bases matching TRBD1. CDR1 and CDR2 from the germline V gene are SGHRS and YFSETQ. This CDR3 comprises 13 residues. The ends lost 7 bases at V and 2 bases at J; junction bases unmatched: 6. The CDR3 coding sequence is TGCGCCAGCCGACAGGGATCTGCCTACGAGCAGTACTTC. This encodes CASRQGSAYEQYF.

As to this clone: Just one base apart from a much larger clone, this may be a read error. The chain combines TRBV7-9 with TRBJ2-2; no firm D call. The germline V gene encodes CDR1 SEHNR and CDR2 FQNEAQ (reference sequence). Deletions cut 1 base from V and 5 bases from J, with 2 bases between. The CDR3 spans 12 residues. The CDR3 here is CASSLGTGELFF. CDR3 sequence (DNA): TGTGCCAGCAGCTTAGGTACCGGGGAGCTGTTTTTT.